Below are 11 T cell receptor beta chains sequenced from a single sample in a study of blood T cell dynamics during melanoma immunotherapy. Indicated time point: week 3, after first cycle of checkpoint inhibitor. Sequencing was performed with immunoSEQ multiplex PCR; in TCRdb, only in-frame clones are kept and a portion is missing. The data contain 2,500 to 3,500 clones, 87% of them singletons. Source: blood, taken from a patient treated with checkpoint blockade. The receptors come from a human donor with melanoma.

The chain links TRBV2 to TRBJ2-1, with 8 bases identical to TRBD2. The V gene end was trimmed by 2 bases and the J gene end by 16 bases; junction bases not matched to a gene: 13. The CDR3 extends over 14 amino acids. The germline V gene has CDR1 SNHLY and CDR2 FYNNEI. The CDR3, as DNA: TGTGCCAGCAGTGAATTCGTGACTAGCGAGAGAGGCTTCTTC. This encodes CASSEFVTSERGFF.

CDR3 DNA sequence: TGTGCCTGGAGTCTACTTGACGGACACACTGAAGCTTTCTTT. This translates into CAWSLLDGHTEAFF. The chain is built from TRBV30 and TRBJ1-1; no clear D gene. Germline CDR1 and CDR2: GTSNPN and SVGIG (reference sequence). Trimming shortened V by 2 bases and J by 3 bases, and 13 bases separated the two germline ends. The CDR3 sequence is 14 residues long.

The chain joins TRBV7-2 to TRBJ2-5, with 10 bases aligning to TRBD2. V was clipped by 4 bases and J by 1 base; unmatched bases: 0. The CDR3 has 14 residues. Germline V CDR1 and CDR2: SGHTA, FQGNSA. Here the CDR3 reads CASSWTSGQETQYF. The CDR3 DNA reads TGTGCCAGCAGCTGGACTAGCGGCCAAGAGACCCAGTACTTC.

This chain joins TRBV11-2 and TRBJ2-2, with a weak D call TRBD1 (5 bases). The germline V and J ends were trimmed by 0 bases and 5 bases, with 10 bases remaining between them. The CDR3 has 15 residues. The germline CDR1 and CDR2 sequences are SGHAT and FQNNGV. The CDR3 protein is CASSLEAGQTGELFF. The CDR3 nucleotides are TGTGCCAGCAGCTTAGAAGCAGGACAAACCGGGGAGCTGTTTTTT. The full variable domain, completed using reference TRBV11-2 and TRBJ2-2, is EAGVAQSPRYKIIEKRQSVAFWCNPISGHATLYWYQQILGQGPKLLIQFQNNGVVDDSQLPKDRFSAERLKGVDSTLKIQPAKLEDSAVYLCASSLEAGQTGELFFGEGSRLTVL.

The V and J genes are TRBV5-8 and TRBJ2-7; D may be TRBD1 or TRBD2 (5 bases each). The V gene's germline CDR1 is SGHTS and CDR2 YDEGEE. Deletions cut 3 bases from V and 8 bases from J, with 18 bases between. The CDR3 is 14 residues long. CDR3 nucleotide sequence: TGTGCCAGCAGCTCCTCCGGGACGGCGTTAAAGCAGTACTTC. Its translation: CASSSSGTALKQYF.

This clone has just a few counts. This specimen includes other DNA sequences encoding the same CDR3. This chain uses TRBV18 with TRBJ1-1; D may be TRBD1 (6 bases). Per the germline V gene, CDR1 is KGHSH and CDR2 is LQKENI. The V and J ends lost 3 bases and 5 bases respectively, with 10 bases between them. The CDR3 totals 13 residues. The CDR3 nucleotides are TGTGCCAGCTCACCGCAAGGGGGTACTGAAGCTTTCTTT. It translates to CASSPQGGTEAFF.

The rearrangement joins TRBV13 to TRBJ2-7, with D maybe TRBD2 (5 bases). The CDR3 sequence is 11 residues long. Germline V gene sequence: CDR1 PRHDT, CDR2 FYEKMQ (reference sequence). The V end was cut by 5 bases, the J end by 6 bases, with 8 bases between. The CDR3 loop is CASSAGLEQYF. CDR3 DNA: TGTGCCAGCAGCGCGGGCCTCGAGCAGTACTTC.

The J gene is TRBJ1-3, the V gene TRBV27, with D possibly TRBD1 on 5 matching bases. The CDR3 totals 13 residues. Germline assignment: CDR1 MNHEY and CDR2 SMNVEV (reference sequence). Deletions cut 1 base from V and 16 bases from J, with 17 bases between. The CDR3 DNA reads as TGTGCCAGCAGTTTATTCCCAGGTGGACACCTTTATTTT. It translates to CASSLFPGGHLYF.

CDR3 protein: CASSLGGGSYEQYF. CDR3 coding DNA: TGTGCCAGCAGTTTAGGTGGGGGGTCCTACGAGCAGTACTTC. The V and J genes are TRBV28 and TRBJ2-7; weak D call: TRBD2 (6 bases). Germline CDR1 is MDHEN and CDR2 is SYDVKM. With 2 bases removed from V and 1 base from J, the gap between germline ends came to 9 bases. The CDR3 has 14 amino acids. The full variable domain, rest sourced from reference TRBV28 and TRBJ2-7, is DVKVTQSSRYLVKRTGEKVFLECVQDMDHENMFWYRQDPGLGLRLIYFSYDVKMKEKGDIPEGYSVSREKKERFSLILESASTNQTSMYLCASSLGGGSYEQYFGPGTRLTVT.

V usage is TRBV29-1 and J usage is TRBJ1-5; the D is unclear. The CDR3 is 14 amino acids. Per the germline V gene, CDR1 is SQVTM and CDR2 is ANQGSEA. V lost 4 bases, J lost 4 bases, and 14 bases lay in between. CDR3 in DNA: TGCAGCGTTGCAGGTGGTCAGGATAATCAGCCCCAGCATTTT. This gives the protein CSVAGGQDNQPQHF.

The gene calls are TRBV5-4 and TRBJ2-5, with D perhaps matching TRBD1 or TRBD2 (7 bases each). Germline V gene data show CDR1 as SGHNT and CDR2 as YYREEE (reference sequence). V gave up 3 bases and J gave up 4 bases, with 19 bases separating them. CDR3 length equals 16 residues. The CDR3 protein is CASSSSPGGGGETQYF. CDR3 in DNA: TGTGCCAGCAGCTCGTCCCCAGGGGGGGGCGGAGAGACCCAGTACTTC.